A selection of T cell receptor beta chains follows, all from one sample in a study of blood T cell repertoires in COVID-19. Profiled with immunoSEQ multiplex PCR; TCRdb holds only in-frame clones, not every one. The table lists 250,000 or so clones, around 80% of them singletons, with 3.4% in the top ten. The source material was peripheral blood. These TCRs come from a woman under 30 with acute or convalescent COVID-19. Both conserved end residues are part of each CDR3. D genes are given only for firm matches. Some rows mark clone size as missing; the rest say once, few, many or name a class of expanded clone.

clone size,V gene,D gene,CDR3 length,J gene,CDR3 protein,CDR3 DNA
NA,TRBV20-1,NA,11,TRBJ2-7,CSASGEWEQYF,TGCAGTGCTAGCGGGGAGTGGGAGCAGTACTTC
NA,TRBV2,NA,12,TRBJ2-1,CASSPGGGEQFF,TGTGCCAGCAGTCCAGGGGGAGGTGAGCAGTTCTTC
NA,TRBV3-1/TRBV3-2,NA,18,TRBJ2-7,CASSQEYHHRAISYEQYF,TGTGCCAGCAGCCAAGAGTATCATCACAGGGCAATCTCCTACGAGCAGTACTTC
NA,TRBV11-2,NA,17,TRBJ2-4,CASRHYRPSSAKNIQYF,TGTGCCAGCAGACACTACAGGCCCTCCTCAGCCAAAAACATTCAGTACTTC
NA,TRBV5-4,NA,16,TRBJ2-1,CASSSNRELGSSEQFF,TGTGCCAGCAGCTCCAACAGGGAATTGGGAAGTAGTGAGCAGTTCTTC
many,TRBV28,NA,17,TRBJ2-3,CASSFNGVRQNTDTQYF,TGTGCCAGCAGTTTCAACGGGGTCCGGCAAAACACAGATACGCAGTATTTT
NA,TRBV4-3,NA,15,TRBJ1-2,CASSQERFGGYGYTF,TGCGCCAGCAGCCAAGAGCGCTTTGGAGGGTATGGCTACACCTTC
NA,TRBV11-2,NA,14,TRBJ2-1,CASRPAPHRNEQFF,TGTGCCAGCAGACCCGCCCCCCATAGAAATGAGCAGTTCTTC
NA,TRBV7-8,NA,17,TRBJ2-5,CASSNPGRGAIQETQYF,TGTGCCAGCAGCAACCCGGGGCGGGGTGCAATACAAGAGACCCAGTACTTC
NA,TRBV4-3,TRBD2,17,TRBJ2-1,CASSQVASGWYYNEQFF,TGCGCCAGCAGCCAAGTGGCTAGCGGGTGGTACTACAATGAGCAGTTCTTC
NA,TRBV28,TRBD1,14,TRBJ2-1,CASSWTGGSDEQFF,TGTGCCAGCAGCTGGACAGGGGGCTCAGATGAGCAGTTCTTC
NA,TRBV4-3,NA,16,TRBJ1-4,CASSPMRWGVEEKLFF,TGCGCCAGCAGCCCGATGAGGTGGGGGGTTGAGGAAAAACTGTTTTTT
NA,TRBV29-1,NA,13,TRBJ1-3,CSVVASSGNTIYF,TGCAGCGTTGTGGCAAGCTCTGGAAACACCATATATTTT
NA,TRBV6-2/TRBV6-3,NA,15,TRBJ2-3,CASSYSAFGTDTQYF,TGTGCCAGCAGTTACTCAGCCTTCGGTACAGATACGCAGTATTTT
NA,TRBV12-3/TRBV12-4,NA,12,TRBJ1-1,CASSPQGTEAFF,TGTGCCAGCAGTCCTCAGGGTACTGAAGCTTTCTTT
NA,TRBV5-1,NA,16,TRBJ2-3,CASSLGGPSDTDTQYF,TGCGCCAGCAGCTTGGGGGGGCCCTCTGACACAGATACGCAGTATTTT
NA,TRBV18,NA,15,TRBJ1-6,CASSPMTDYNSPLHF,TGTGCCAGCTCACCCATGACAGACTATAATTCACCCCTCCACTTT
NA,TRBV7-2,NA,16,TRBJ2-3,CASSLLRGSRPDTQYF,TGTGCCAGCAGCCTCCTCCGGGGAAGTAGGCCAGATACGCAGTATTTT
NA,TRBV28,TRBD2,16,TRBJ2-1,CASSFFYSGRADEQFF,TGTGCCAGCAGTTTTTTCTATTCCGGGAGGGCCGATGAGCAGTTCTTC
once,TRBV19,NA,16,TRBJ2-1,CASTIGAVSSYNEQFF,TGTGCCAGTACCATAGGTGCGGTTAGCTCCTACAATGAGCAGTTCTTC
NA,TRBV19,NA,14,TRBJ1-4,CASSINPSGEKLFF,TGTGCCAGTAGTATCAACCCTAGCGGTGAAAAACTGTTTTTT
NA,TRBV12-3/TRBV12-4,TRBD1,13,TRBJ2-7,CASSPTGTYEQYF,TGTGCCAGCAGCCCGACAGGGACCTACGAGCAGTACTTC
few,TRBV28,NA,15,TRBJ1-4,CASSSVGGGGEKLFF,TGTGCCAGCAGTTCCGTGGGAGGGGGAGGCGAAAAACTGTTTTTT
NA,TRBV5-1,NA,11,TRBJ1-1,CASTLDSEAFF,TGCGCCAGCACCCTAGACAGCGAAGCTTTCTTT
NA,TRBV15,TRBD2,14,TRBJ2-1,CATSRSLAGVEQFF,TGTGCCACCAGCAGATCACTAGCGGGAGTTGAGCAGTTCTTC
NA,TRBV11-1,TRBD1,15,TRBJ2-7,CASRKGQGGTYEQYF,TGTGCCAGCAGAAAAGGACAGGGTGGAACCTACGAGCAGTACTTC
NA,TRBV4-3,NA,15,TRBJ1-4,CASSQDNGSNEKLFF,TGCGCCAGCAGCCAAGACAACGGGTCTAATGAAAAACTGTTTTTT
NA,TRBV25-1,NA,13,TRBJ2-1,CASSVSRGEEQFF,TGTGCCAGCAGTGTTTCGCGGGGAGAGGAGCAGTTCTTC
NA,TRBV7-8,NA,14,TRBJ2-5,CASSTRLVQETQYF,TGTGCCAGCAGCACCAGACTGGTACAAGAGACCCAGTACTTC
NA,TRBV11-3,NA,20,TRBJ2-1,CASSLGGTSGLQRVYNEQFF,TGTGCCAGCAGCTTAGGCGGTACAAGTGGGCTCCAGCGGGTCTACAATGAGCAGTTCTTC
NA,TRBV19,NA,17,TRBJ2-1,CASSNHRESPPYNEQFF,TGTGCCAGTAGTAATCACAGGGAATCCCCCCCTTACAATGAGCAGTTCTTC
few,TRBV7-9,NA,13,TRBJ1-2,CASSRIENYGYTF,TGTGCCAGCAGTCGTATAGAAAACTATGGCTACACCTTC
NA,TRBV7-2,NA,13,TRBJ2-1,CASNGRRGNEQFF,TGTGCCAGCAACGGGCGTAGGGGGAATGAGCAGTTCTTC
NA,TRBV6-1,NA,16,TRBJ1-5,CASSERRGGNNQPQHF,TGTGCCAGCAGTGAACGCCGTGGCGGGAACAATCAGCCCCAGCATTTT
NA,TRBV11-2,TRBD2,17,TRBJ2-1,CASSLEGLAGGGGEQFF,TGTGCCAGCAGCTTAGAGGGACTAGCGGGAGGGGGTGGTGAGCAGTTCTTC
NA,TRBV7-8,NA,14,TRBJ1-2,CASSLEGARYGYTF,TGTGCCAGCAGCTTAGAAGGGGCCCGGTATGGCTACACCTTC
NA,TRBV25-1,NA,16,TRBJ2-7,CASSERGGASSYEQYF,TGTGCCAGCAGTGAAAGGGGGGGAGCCAGCTCCTACGAGCAGTACTTC
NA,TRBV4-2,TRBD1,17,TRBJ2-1,CASSQDRGTGAYNEQFF,TGTGCCAGCAGCCAAGATCGAGGGACAGGGGCTTACAATGAGCAGTTCTTC
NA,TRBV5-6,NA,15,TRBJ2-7,CASSLRSGRSYEQYF,TGTGCCAGCAGCCTGAGGTCGGGTAGGAGTTACGAGCAGTACTTC
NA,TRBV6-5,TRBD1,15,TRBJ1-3,CASRPDRVWGNTIYF,TGTGCCAGCAGGCCAGACAGGGTGTGGGGAAACACCATATATTTT
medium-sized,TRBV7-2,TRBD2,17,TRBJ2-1,CASSFGLGLAKYNEQFF,TGTGCCAGCAGCTTTGGGCTCGGACTAGCGAAATACAATGAGCAGTTCTTC
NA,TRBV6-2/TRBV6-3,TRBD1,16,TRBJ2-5,CASSRQPGQGTGTQYF,TGTGCCAGCAGCCGACAACCCGGACAGGGAACAGGGACCCAGTACTTC